The clone carrying this TCR beta chain was recorded many times. Researchers took RNA transcripts and amplified the TCR beta CDR3 regions from them. First-round RT-PCR of the TCR CDR3 relied on the HTBI primer set. TCRdb used MiXCR to reprocess the multiplex PCR reads, holding one entry per CDR3 protein. The sample includes around 760,000 distinct CDR3 sequences, just over 35% of them seen just once. This entry comes from a study of T cells in Graves' hyperthyroidism and ophthalmopathy. This CDR3 comprises 15 residues. V lost 1 base, J lost 3 bases, and 13 bases lay in between. Germline V gene sequence: CDR1 SEHNR, CDR2 FQNEAQ (reference sequence).

This clonotype was sampled from a woman in her forties with Graves' hyperthyroidism. This chain links TRBV7-9 with TRBJ2-7; no clear D. Input material: blood. This chain's CDR3 is CASSLEPGPLYEQYF. The CDR3 DNA follows: TGTGCCAGCAGCTTAGAGCCAGGACCGCTCTACGAGCAGTACTTC.